What follows are 23 T cell receptor beta chains derived from one specimen sequenced in a study of T-cell reconstitution after alpha-beta-depleted transplantation in children. A library of TCRbeta sequences, prepared with unique molecular identifiers, was generated. TCRdb reanalysed the PCR reads using MiXCR and keeps one entry per CDR3 protein. The profile covers a few hundred thousand distinct CDR3 sequences, with roughly 11% appearing a single time and about 5% taken by the ten largest. Sequencing was performed on PBMCs from the stem cell graft donor, taken from the stem cell graft. The receptors come from a human donor who donated a stem cell graft to a child with acute myeloid leukemia.

This clonotype has just a few counts. The gene calls are TRBV5-1 and TRBJ2-3; TRBD1 might be the D (5 bases). CDR3 length: 14 residues. Germline CDR1 is SGHRS and CDR2 is YFSETQ. Trimming pared 0 bases from V and 5 bases from J, leaving 10 bases between. CDR3 coding DNA: TGCGCCAGCAGCTTGGGCTGGGGCGGAGATACGCAGTATTTT. Its protein is CASSLGWGGDTQYF.

This clonotype has at least ten counts. The chain employs TRBV20-1 and TRBJ2-5; 10 nucleotides match TRBD2. Germline lookup yields CDR1 DFQATT and CDR2 SNEGSKA (reference sequence). V lost 0 bases and J lost 5; bases outside the gene matches: 3. CDR3 length: 14 amino acids. The CDR3, as DNA: TGCAGTGCTAGAGATCCTAGCGGGGGCGAGACCCAGTACTTC. Its protein product is CSARDPSGGETQYF.

This chain uses TRBV20-1 with TRBJ2-7; 8 bases fit TRBD2. This CDR3 is built from 14 residues. In germline, CDR1 is DFQATT, CDR2 SNEGSKA (reference sequence). The V gene end was trimmed by 0 bases and the J gene end by 7 bases; junction bases not matched to a gene: 8. Here the CDR3 reads CSARDLAGGREQYF. CDR3 nucleotides: TGCAGTGCTAGAGATCTTGCGGGAGGTCGGGAGCAGTACTTC.

The chain recombines TRBV7-2 with TRBJ2-1, with TRBD1 identical over 7 bases. Trimming took 0 bases from V and 6 from J; bases not matched to a gene: 5. The length of the CDR3 is 15 residues. Germline V gene sequence: CDR1 SGHTA, CDR2 FQGNSA. The CDR3 reads CASSLAGRGLNEQFF. Written as DNA, the CDR3 is TGTGCCAGCAGCTTAGCGGGTAGGGGGCTCAATGAGCAGTTCTTC.

This clonotype has at least ten counts. The chain employs TRBV29-1 and TRBJ2-3; tentative D call: TRBD1 (6 bases). The CDR3 has 12 amino acids. The V end was cut by 1 base, the J end by 6 bases, with 8 bases between. In germline, CDR1 is SQVTM, CDR2 ANQGSEA. CDR3 in amino acids: CSVEGQGDTQYF. CDR3 coding DNA: TGCAGCGTTGAAGGTCAGGGGGATACGCAGTATTTT.

This clonotype was seen many times. The chain's CDR3 is CASSLVPLSSGANVLTF. The CDR3 region has the DNA TGCGCCAGCAGCTTGGTACCGCTCAGCTCTGGGGCCAACGTCCTGACTTTC. The chain joins TRBV5-1 to TRBJ2-6; D is undetermined. V was cut by 0 bases and J by 0 bases, with 10 bases left in between. This CDR3 is built from 17 residues. CDR1 and CDR2 (germline): SGHRS, YFSETQ.

This clonotype was counted a few times. V usage is TRBV12-3 or TRBV12-4 and J usage is TRBJ2-7, with D perhaps assigned TRBD1 or TRBD2 (5 bases each). The CDR3 has 14 residues. Trimming left V 1 base short and J 6 bases short, with 13 bases between. CDR3 sequence: CASSLGGATAEQYV. Here the CDR3 DNA reads TGTGCCAGCAGTTTAGGAGGGGCCACAGCCGAGCAGTACGTC.

The chain is built from TRBV29-1 and TRBJ2-2; no definite D call. Trimming shortened V by 5 bases and J by 1 base, and 5 bases separated the two germline ends. The CDR3 spans 12 residues. Per the germline V gene, CDR1 is SQVTM and CDR2 is ANQGSEA. DNA for the CDR3: TGCAGCGTTCCCCTGAACACCGGGGAGCTGTTTTTT. The encoded protein is CSVPLNTGELFF.

This clonotype was detected only a few times. CDR3 amino acids: CASSLMHTEAFF. DNA of the CDR3: TGTGCCAGCAGTTTGATGCACACTGAAGCTTTCTTT. The chain carries TRBV6-2 or TRBV6-3 and TRBJ1-1, with D uncertain. V was trimmed by 4 bases and J by 3 bases, leaving 6 bases between them. Germline values: CDR1 MNHEY, CDR2 SVGEGT. This CDR3 comprises 12 residues.

The chain has TRBV10-3 and TRBJ2-7; TRBD1 matches at 7 bases. V shed 10 bases and J 2 bases; nucleotides not matched to a gene: 11. The CDR3 contains 14 residues. Germline CDR1 and CDR2: ENHRY and SYGVKD. The CDR3 DNA is TGTGCCAGCAGGCGAGGACAGGCGACCTACGAGCAGTACTTC. Residues: CASRRGQATYEQYF.

The chain is built from TRBV10-2 and TRBJ2-7; TRBD2 aligns across 8 bases. The length of the CDR3 is 15 residues. Germline-derived CDR1 and CDR2 are WSHSY and SAAADI. J gave up 1 base and V 8 bases, and 10 bases lay outside the gene matches. The CDR3 protein is CASLGHTSGSYEQYF. The DNA for the CDR3 is TGCGCCAGCCTGGGTCACACTAGCGGATCCTACGAGCAGTACTTC.

This clonotype appeared many times. The chain uses TRBV5-1 and TRBJ2-1; 8 bases agree with TRBD2. The CDR3 covers 14 residues. The germline V gene has CDR1 SGHRS and CDR2 YFSETQ. V lost 5 bases and J lost 3; bases outside the gene matches: 4. The DNA of the CDR3 is TGCGCCAGCAGAACTAGCGGAGACTACAATGAGCAGTTCTTC. It specifies CASRTSGDYNEQFF.

This chain uses TRBV19 with TRBJ2-5; 9 nucleotides agree with TRBD2. Germline V gene sequence: CDR1 LNHDA, CDR2 SQIVND (reference sequence). This CDR3 is 15 amino acids long. Germline trimming cut 5 bases from V and 6 bases from J; bases unmatched to any gene: 10. The CDR3 nucleotides read TGTGCCAGTAGTCCGGGCGCGGGGGGGAAGAAGACCCAGTACTTC. Translating gives CASSPGAGGKKTQYF.

This clonotype came up a few times. V usage is TRBV20-1 and J usage is TRBJ2-3, with TRBD2 identical over 12 bases. J gave up 2 bases and V 5 bases, and 2 bases lay outside the gene matches. The CDR3 consists of 14 residues. Germline V gene data show CDR1 as DFQATT and CDR2 as SNEGSKA (reference sequence). CDR3 region: CSAGLAGLTDTQYF. The CDR3 DNA reads as TGCAGTGCTGGACTAGCGGGGCTCACAGATACGCAGTATTTT.

The table lists this clonotype with a few counts. This chain uses TRBV6-2 or TRBV6-3 with TRBJ1-5; D unclear. V lost 6 bases to trimming and J lost 0 bases, with 9 bases between them. The CDR3 has 14 amino acids. From germline, CDR1 is MNHEY and CDR2 SVGEGT. The CDR3 coding sequence is TGTGCCAGCAGAATAGGACTTAGCAATCAGCCCCAGCATTTT. This codes for CASRIGLSNQPQHF.

This chain joins TRBV29-1 and TRBJ1-1; unclear D gene. There are 14 residues in the CDR3. Germline CDR1 reads SQVTM; CDR2 reads ANQGSEA. V dropped 0 bases and J dropped 4 bases, with 12 bases sitting between them. CDR3 residues: CSVEETRWGTEAFF. The CDR3 nucleotides are TGCAGCGTTGAAGAGACCAGATGGGGCACTGAAGCTTTCTTT.

This clonotype was seen a few times. The chain links TRBV20-1 to TRBJ2-7, with 8 bases aligning to TRBD2. The V and J ends lost 6 bases and 7 bases, in that order; junction bases with no gene match: 11. This CDR3 has 13 residues. Germline lookup yields CDR1 DFQATT and CDR2 SNEGSKA (reference sequence). CDR3 sequence reads: CSASLAAGGEQYF. The CDR3 nucleotides read TGCAGTGCGTCACTAGCGGCAGGAGGAGAGCAGTACTTC.

This clonotype was seen more than once but under ten times. The chain recombines TRBV7-3 with TRBJ1-1, with D uncertain. CDR1 SGHTA and CDR2 FQGTGA come from the germline V gene. The ends were cut back, 0 bases at V and 5 bases at J, with 10 bases in the middle. The CDR3 sequence is 14 residues long. The CDR3 region has the DNA TGTGCCAGCAGCTTAACAGGCCTTGGGACTGAAGCTTTCTTT. It encodes CASSLTGLGTEAFF.

J is TRBJ2-7 and V is TRBV2; D gene unclear. The CDR3 has 14 residues. The V gene lost 0 bases and the J gene lost 6 bases, with 12 bases spanning the gap. In germline, CDR1 is SNHLY, CDR2 FYNNEI. This CDR3 is CASSEARAAVEQYF. CDR3 nucleotides: TGTGCCAGCAGTGAAGCCCGGGCAGCTGTCGAGCAGTACTTC.

Ten or more counts support this clonotype. This chain links TRBV7-2 with TRBJ2-3; 12 bases match TRBD2. Germline-derived CDR1 and CDR2 are SGHTA and FQGNSA. This CDR3 region has 15 residues. Trimming at V came to 5 bases and at J to 4 bases, leaving 4 bases not matched to a gene. For the CDR3, the DNA is TGTGCCAGCAGCCCGACTAGCGGGGGTGCAGATACGCAGTATTTT. It specifies CASSPTSGGADTQYF.

This clonotype was counted at least ten times. This chain connects TRBV20-1 to TRBJ1-1; D gene uncertain. The CDR3 runs 13 residues. V was cut by 2 bases and J by 1 base, with 8 bases left in between. Germline V lookup: CDR1 DFQATT, CDR2 SNEGSKA (reference sequence). This CDR3 reads CSARPFGNTEAFF. DNA of the CDR3: TGCAGTGCTAGACCCTTTGGGAACACTGAAGCTTTCTTT.

This chain connects TRBV20-1 to TRBJ2-3; 9 bases align to TRBD1. The ends lost 6 bases at V and 3 bases at J; junction bases unmatched: 7. The CDR3 sequence is 14 residues long. Germline CDR1 reads DFQATT; CDR2 reads SNEGSKA (reference sequence). In nucleotides, the CDR3 is TGCAGTGCCACGGACAGGGGCTTTACAGATACGCAGTATTTT. Amino acids: CSATDRGFTDTQYF.

The chain combines TRBV5-1 with TRBJ2-7; TRBD1 aligns across 10 bases. The V gene's germline CDR1 is SGHRS and CDR2 YFSETQ. The length of the CDR3 is 15 residues. J was trimmed by 2 bases and V by 4 bases; bases with no gene match: 6. The CDR3 is CASSASGQGPYEQYF. CDR3 bases: TGCGCCAGCAGCGCGTCGGGACAGGGGCCCTACGAGCAGTACTTC.